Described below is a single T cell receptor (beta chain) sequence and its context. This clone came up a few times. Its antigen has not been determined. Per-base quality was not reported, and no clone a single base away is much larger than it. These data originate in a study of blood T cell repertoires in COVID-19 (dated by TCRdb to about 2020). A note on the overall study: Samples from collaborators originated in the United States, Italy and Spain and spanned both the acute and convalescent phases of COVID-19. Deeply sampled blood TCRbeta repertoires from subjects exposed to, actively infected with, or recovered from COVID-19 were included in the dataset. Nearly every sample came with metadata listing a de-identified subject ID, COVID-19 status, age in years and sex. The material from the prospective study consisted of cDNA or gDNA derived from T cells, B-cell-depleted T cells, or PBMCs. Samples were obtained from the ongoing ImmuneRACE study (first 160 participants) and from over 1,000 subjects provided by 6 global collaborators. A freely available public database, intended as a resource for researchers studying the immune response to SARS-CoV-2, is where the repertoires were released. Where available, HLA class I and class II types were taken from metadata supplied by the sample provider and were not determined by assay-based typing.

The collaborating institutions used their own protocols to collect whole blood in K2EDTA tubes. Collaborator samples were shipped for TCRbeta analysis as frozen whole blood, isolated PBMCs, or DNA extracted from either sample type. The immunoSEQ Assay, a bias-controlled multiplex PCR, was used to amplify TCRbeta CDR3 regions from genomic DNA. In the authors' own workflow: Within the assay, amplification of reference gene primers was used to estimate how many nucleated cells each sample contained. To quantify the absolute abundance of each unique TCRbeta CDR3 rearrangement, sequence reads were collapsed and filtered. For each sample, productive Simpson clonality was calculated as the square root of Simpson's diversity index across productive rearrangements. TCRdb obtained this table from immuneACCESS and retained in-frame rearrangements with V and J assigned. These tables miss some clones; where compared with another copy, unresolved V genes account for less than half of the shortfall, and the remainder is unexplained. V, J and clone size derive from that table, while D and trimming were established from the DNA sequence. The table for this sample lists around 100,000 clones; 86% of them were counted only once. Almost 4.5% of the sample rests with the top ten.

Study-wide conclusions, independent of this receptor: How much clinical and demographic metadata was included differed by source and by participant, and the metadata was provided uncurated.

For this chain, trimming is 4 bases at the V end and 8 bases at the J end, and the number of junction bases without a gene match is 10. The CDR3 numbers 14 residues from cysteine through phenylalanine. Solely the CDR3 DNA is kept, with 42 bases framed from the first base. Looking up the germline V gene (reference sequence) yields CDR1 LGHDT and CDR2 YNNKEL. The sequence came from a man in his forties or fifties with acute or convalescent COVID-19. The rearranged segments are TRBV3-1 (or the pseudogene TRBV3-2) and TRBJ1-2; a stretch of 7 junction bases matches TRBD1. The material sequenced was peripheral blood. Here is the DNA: TGTGCCAGCAGCCCAGTCCATACAGGGGCCGGCTACACCTTC. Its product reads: CASSPVHTGAGYTF.